These 5 T cell receptor beta chains were all obtained from the same sample, sequenced in a study of circulating and synovial CD4+ cells in juvenile arthritis. The method was immunoSEQ multiplex PCR; TCRdb's version includes in-frame clones alone and lacks a portion of them. The table has about 32,000 clones, more than 90% seen once. Sequencing was carried out using CD4+ T cells from blood. The receptors come from a human donor with juvenile idiopathic arthritis.

This chain connects TRBV28 to TRBJ1-2; D is perhaps TRBD1 (6 bases). CDR1 MDHEN and CDR2 SYDVKM come from the germline V gene. V shed 8 bases and J shed 3 bases, with 19 bases lying between them. CDR3 length: 15 amino acids. The CDR3 region has the DNA TGTGCCAGCGCCGGCACAGGGTTTCGTGACTATGGCTACACCTTC. Translated: CASAGTGFRDYGYTF.

The rearrangement joins TRBV15 to TRBJ2-3; perhaps TRBD1 as D (5 bases). Germline CDR1 is LNHNV and CDR2 is YYDKDF (reference sequence). This CDR3 spans 13 amino acids. V lost 3 bases to trimming and J lost 8 bases, with 12 bases between them. As DNA, the CDR3 is TGTGCCACCAGCAGGGACACTCCGAGTACGCAGTATTTT. Amino acids: CATSRDTPSTQYF.

Only one count was recorded for this clone. The chain is built from TRBV6-5 and TRBJ1-2; no firm D call. The CDR3 length is 14 residues. Per the germline V gene, CDR1 is MNHEY and CDR2 is SVGAGI. The V end lost 6 bases, the J end lost 4 bases, and 15 bases lay between the germline ends. The CDR3 nucleotides are TGTGCCAGCAGGAGAAGCGGAAGAAGCTATGGCTACACCTTC. It specifies CASRRSGRSYGYTF.

V usage is TRBV11-3 and J usage is TRBJ2-1; the match to TRBD2 covers 8 bases. Germline V lookup: CDR1 SGHNT, CDR2 YENEEA. CDR3 length equals 16 residues. Unmatched junction bases numbered 6, after V lost 5 bases and J lost 0 bases. CDR3 in amino acids: CASSPGGASSYNEQFF. DNA for the CDR3: TGTGCCAGCAGCCCGGGGGGGGCCAGCTCCTACAATGAGCAGTTCTTC. Filled out from reference TRBV11-3 and TRBJ2-1, the complete variable domain reads EAGVVQSPRYKIIEKKQPVAFWCNPISGHNTLYWYLQNLGQGPELLIRYENEEAVDDSQLPKDRFSAERLKGVDSTLKIQPAELGDSAVYLCASSPGGASSYNEQFFGPGTRLTVL.

CDR3 DNA: TGCGCCAGCAGCCAACCCCCGGGACAGTGGACCTACGAGCAGTACTTC. Translated: CASSQPPGQWTYEQYF. This sequence joins TRBV4-1 and TRBJ2-7; 7 nucleotides align to TRBD1. In germline, CDR1 is MGHRA, CDR2 YSYEKL. This CDR3 is 16 amino acids long. J lost 2 bases, V lost 2 bases, and 9 bases had no gene match.